Below, 21 T cell receptor beta chains from the same sample are listed, as sequenced in a study of siplizumab effects on memory and regulatory T cells. Only in-frame clones appear in the TCRdb table, and some are missing; sequencing was by immunoSEQ multiplex PCR. The sample yields about 100,000 clones, around nine tenths seen once. The sequencing input was non-Treg CD4+ T cells sorted from blood. Receptors were obtained from a human donor in good health.

The rearrangement links TRBV10-3 to TRBJ2-1, with TRBD2 matching 13 bases. The germline V gene has CDR1 ENHRY and CDR2 SYGVKD. The CDR3 spans 14 residues. With 7 bases clipped from V and 7 bases from J, the junction kept 4 bases outside the gene matches. The CDR3 reads CAIMGTSGKNEQFF. CDR3 in DNA: TGTGCCATCATGGGGACTAGCGGGAAAAATGAGCAGTTCTTC.

The genes are TRBV4-1 and TRBJ2-1; no definite D call. V was cut by 0 bases and J by 3 bases, with 12 bases left in between. Germline V CDR1 and CDR2: MGHRA, YSYEKL. The CDR3 is 16 residues long. The CDR3 bases are TGCGCCAGCAGCCAAGAAAGGACGGAACTCTACAATGAGCAGTTCTTC. Translated: CASSQERTELYNEQFF.

CDR3 loop: CASRLHPTYEQYF. For the CDR3, the DNA is TGTGCCAGCAGATTACACCCGACCTACGAGCAGTACTTC. The chain couples TRBV6-6 to TRBJ2-7; D call uncertain. The CDR3 sequence is 13 residues long. V was trimmed by 6 bases and J by 2 bases, leaving 11 bases between them. Germline lookup yields CDR1 MNHNY and CDR2 SVGAGI (reference sequence).

In this sample, this clone turned up once. V is TRBV19 and J is TRBJ1-4; 9 bases fit TRBD1. The ends lost 6 bases at V and 6 bases at J; junction bases unmatched: 5. Germline loops: CDR1 LNHDA, CDR2 SQIVND (reference sequence). The CDR3 sequence is 14 residues long. CDR3 sequence (DNA): TGTGCCAGTAGGACGGGACAGGGACATGAAAAACTGTTTTTT. Amino acids: CASRTGQGHEKLFF.

The V and J genes are TRBV11-3 and TRBJ2-3, with 10 bases fitting TRBD2. The CDR3 is made up of 15 amino acids. Germline-derived CDR1 and CDR2 are SGHNT and YENEEA. After removal of 4 bases from V and 3 bases from J, the junction contained 4 bases not matched to a gene. DNA of the CDR3: TGTGCCAGCAGCTGGGGGACTAGCGTTACAGATACGCAGTATTTT. This gives the protein CASSWGTSVTDTQYF.

As concerns this clone: Mismatch with germline at one junction end may stem from a read error. V gene TRBV28 combines with J gene TRBJ2-1; 8 bases line up with TRBD1. Germline V gene sequence: CDR1 MDHEN, CDR2 SYDVKM. The CDR3 runs to 14 residues. For the CDR3, the DNA is TGTGCCAGCAGCCGCGGAAACGACAGGGGCCGTCCCCTCTTC. Translated: CASSRGNDRGRPLF.

The chain has TRBV18 and TRBJ1-3; D may be TRBD1 (5 bases). Between the trimmed V and J ends, which lost 2 bases and 4 bases, there was a span of 12 bases. Per the germline V gene, CDR1 is KGHSH and CDR2 is LQKENI. There are 15 residues in the CDR3. The CDR3 protein is CASSPSRADGNTIYF. Here the CDR3 DNA reads TGTGCCAGCTCACCATCCAGGGCTGACGGAAACACCATATATTTT.

The count of this clone is one. The V and J genes are TRBV7-9 and TRBJ1-5; 7 positions agree with TRBD1. The CDR3 length is 15 residues. V was clipped by 6 bases and J by 1 base; unmatched bases: 6. CDR1 is SEHNR, CDR2 FQNEAQ, per germline (reference sequence). CDR3 loop: CASSQTGFSNQPQHF. In DNA, the CDR3 is TGTGCCAGCAGTCAGACAGGGTTCAGCAATCAGCCCCAGCATTTT.

The chain is built from TRBV19 and TRBJ1-4, with a weak D call TRBD1 (6 bases). Trimming left V 1 base short and J 8 bases short, with 14 bases between. The CDR3 runs to 15 residues. In germline, CDR1 is LNHDA, CDR2 SQIVND (reference sequence). In DNA form, the CDR3 reads TGTGCCAGTAGTATAGGGACAGCTCTAAGGGAAAAACTGTTTTTT. Amino acids: CASSIGTALREKLFF. Full variable domain (rest looked up from reference TRBV19 and TRBJ1-4): DGGITQSPKYLFRKEGQNVTLSCEQNLNHDAMYWYRQDPGQGLRLIYYSQIVNDFQKGDIAEGYSVSREKKESFPLTVTSAQKNPTAFYLCASSIGTALREKLFFGSGTQLSVL.

The J gene is TRBJ2-7, the V gene TRBV19; weak D call: TRBD1 (5 bases). The germline CDR1 and CDR2 sequences are LNHDA and SQIVND (reference sequence). The CDR3 runs 14 residues. Trimming took off 3 bases at V and 6 bases at J, with 15 bases between the two ends. The DNA for the CDR3 is TGTGCCAGTAGTATGATGGGGCAGTTATCCGAGCAGTACTTC. As protein: CASSMMGQLSEQYF.

The chain employs TRBV27 and TRBJ2-7; TRBD1 might be the D (6 bases). This CDR3 has 15 amino acids. CDR1 MNHEY and CDR2 SMNVEV come from the germline V gene (reference sequence). With 7 bases removed from V and 1 base from J, the gap between germline ends came to 17 bases. In nucleotides, the CDR3 is TGTGCCAGCACAAGGGCACCCCAGGGGTCCTACGAGCAGTACTTC. Its protein product is CASTRAPQGSYEQYF.

CDR3: CASREEGYQPQHF. The CDR3 nucleotides read TGTGCCAGCAGGGAGGAGGGGTATCAGCCCCAGCATTTT. The chain is built from TRBV28 and TRBJ1-5; D might be TRBD1 (5 bases). Trimming shortened V by 6 bases and J by 5 bases, and 11 bases separated the two germline ends. Germline V gene data show CDR1 as MDHEN and CDR2 as SYDVKM. This CDR3 comprises 13 residues.

This clone was observed a handful of times. The rearrangement joins TRBV10-3 to TRBJ2-2; D gene ambiguous. V lost 8 bases and J lost 5, with 6 bases in between. The CDR3 runs 11 residues. Germline values: CDR1 ENHRY, CDR2 SYGVKD. As DNA, the CDR3 is TGTGCCATCTCGCGGACCGGGGAGCTGTTTTTT. Its protein product is CAISRTGELFF.

The chain combines TRBV19 with TRBJ2-1; D unclear. Germline assignment: CDR1 LNHDA and CDR2 SQIVND (reference sequence). V was shortened by 4 bases and J by 8 bases, with 15 bases between the two germline ends. The CDR3 runs 14 residues. CDR3 nucleotides: TGTGCCAGTAGTACCTTAAACGGTGGGGATGAGCAGTTCTTC. Translating gives CASSTLNGGDEQFF.

The chain employs TRBV15 and TRBJ2-3, with 7 nucleotides matching TRBD2. The germline V gene encodes CDR1 LNHNV and CDR2 YYDKDF (reference sequence). With V trimmed by 2 bases and J by 2 bases, 4 bases remained unmatched. The CDR3 runs 15 residues. The CDR3: CATSRRTSFTDTQYF. CDR3 DNA sequence: TGTGCCACCAGCAGACGGACTAGTTTCACAGATACGCAGTATTTT.

The chain couples TRBV28 to TRBJ1-4; D is uncertain. The CDR3 spans 15 residues. V dropped 5 bases and J dropped 7 bases, with 17 bases sitting between them. Germline V gives CDR1 MDHEN, CDR2 SYDVKM. In DNA form, the CDR3 reads TGTGCCAGCAGTCTCCGGGGTATTTACCGTGAAAAACTGTTTTTT. It translates to CASSLRGIYREKLFF.

This clone has only one observation. The chain has TRBV30 and TRBJ1-3; TRBD1 aligns across 8 bases. Germline CDR1 GTSNPN, CDR2 SVGIG (reference sequence). The V segment lost 4 bases and the J segment 0 bases; nucleotides outside the gene matches: 14. This CDR3 has 18 amino acids. The DNA for the CDR3 is TGTGCCTGGACGTATTTTGTGGGACAGGCCCGCTCTGGAAACACCATATATTTT. Translated, it gives CAWTYFVGQARSGNTIYF. The variable domain in full, with the rest retrieved from reference TRBV30 and TRBJ1-3, is SQTIHQWPATLVQPVGSPLSLECTVEGTSNPNLYWYRQAAGRGLQLLFYSVGIGQISSEVPQNLSASRPQDRQFILSSKKLLLSDSGFYLCAWTYFVGQARSGNTIYFGEGSWLTVV.

The genes are TRBV4-1 and TRBJ2-7, with 7 bases matching TRBD2. From germline, CDR1 is MGHRA and CDR2 YSYEKL. The length of the CDR3 is 14 residues. With 1 base clipped from V and 4 bases from J, the junction kept 4 bases outside the gene matches. The CDR3 bases are TGCGCCAGCAGCCAAGGCGGGAGTGATTACGAGCAGTACTTC. Translating it yields CASSQGGSDYEQYF.

In this sample, this clone turned up once. The chain recombines TRBV25-1 with TRBJ1-4, with D possibly matching TRBD1 (6 bases). The germline CDR1 and CDR2 sequences are MGHDK and SYGVNS. The germline V and J ends were trimmed by 3 bases and 7 bases, with 15 bases remaining between them. The CDR3 runs to 15 residues. As DNA, the CDR3 is TGTGCCAGCAGTGACTTGGGGCAGGGGCTTGAAAAACTGTTTTTT. Its translation is CASSDLGQGLEKLFF.

A few counts support this clone. The gene calls are TRBV7-9 and TRBJ1-3; D is unclear. V shed 4 bases and J shed 7 bases, with 5 bases lying between them. Germline V CDR1 and CDR2: SEHNR, FQNEAQ (reference sequence). The CDR3 is 11 amino acids. This chain's CDR3 is CASSSPNTIYF. The CDR3, as DNA: TGTGCCAGCAGCTCACCTAACACCATATATTTT.

The V and J genes are TRBV18 and TRBJ1-2; D is possibly TRBD1 (5 bases). The germline V gene has CDR1 KGHSH and CDR2 LQKENI. V was clipped by 2 bases and J by 2 bases, with 9 bases between them. This CDR3 has 14 residues. The CDR3 protein is CASSPDGANYGYTF. CDR3 in DNA: TGTGCCAGCTCACCAGACGGGGCAAACTATGGCTACACCTTC.